The clone carrying this T cell receptor (beta chain) was counted a few times. The sample belongs to a study of blood T cell repertoires in COVID-19. As for the study in general: Acute-phase and convalescent COVID-19 samples originated in the United States, Italy and Spain. T cells, B-cell-depleted T cells, or PBMCs provided the cDNA or gDNA that served as material.

The CDR3 has 14 residues. The V end lost 3 bases, the J end lost 3 bases, and 13 bases lay between the germline ends. Germline values: CDR1 SGDLS, CDR2 YYNGEE. In the source study's methods: Quantification of nucleated cells was approximated via reference gene primer amplification. Profiled with immunoSEQ multiplex PCR; TCRdb holds only in-frame clones, not every one. For V, J and clone size, that table is used; D and trimming come from the DNA. The sample has a few hundred thousand clones; about 86% are singletons. The clonotype comes from a man of 80 years or more with acute or convalescent COVID-19. The rearrangement joins TRBV9 to TRBJ2-7; tentatively, D is TRBD1 (6 bases). The sequencing sample was made of peripheral blood. The CDR3 coding sequence is TGTGCCAGCAGCGCAGGACAGAGTTACTACGAGCAGTACTTC. Its protein product is CASSAGQSYYEQYF. The whole variable domain, remainder taken from reference TRBV9 and TRBJ2-7, is DSGVTQTPKHLITATGQRVTLRCSPRSGDLSVYWYQQSLDQGLQFLIQYYNGEERAKGNILERFSAQQFPDLHSELNLSSLELGDSALYFCASSAGQSYYEQYFGPGTRLTVT.